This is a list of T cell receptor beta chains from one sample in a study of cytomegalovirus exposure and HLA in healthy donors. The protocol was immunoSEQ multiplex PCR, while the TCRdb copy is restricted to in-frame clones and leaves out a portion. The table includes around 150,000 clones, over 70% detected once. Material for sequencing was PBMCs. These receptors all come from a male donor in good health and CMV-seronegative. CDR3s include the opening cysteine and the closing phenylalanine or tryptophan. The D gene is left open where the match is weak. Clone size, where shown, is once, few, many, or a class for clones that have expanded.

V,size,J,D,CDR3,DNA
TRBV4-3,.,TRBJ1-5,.,CASSQDQYNQPQHF,TGCGCCAGCAGCCAAGATCAGTACAATCAGCCCCAGCATTTT
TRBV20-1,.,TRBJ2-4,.,CSAPRNIQYF,TGCAGTGCTCCGAGGAACATTCAGTACTTC
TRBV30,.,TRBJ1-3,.,CAWISFGSGNTIYF,TGTGCCTGGATATCTTTCGGGAGTGGAAACACCATATATTTT
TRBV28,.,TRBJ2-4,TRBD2,CASSTIHGGDNIQYF,TGTGCCAGCAGTACAATCCACGGGGGGGATAACATTCAGTACTTC
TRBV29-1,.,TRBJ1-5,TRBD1,CSAQDRFDQPQHF,TGCAGCGCCCAGGACAGGTTTGATCAGCCCCAGCATTTT
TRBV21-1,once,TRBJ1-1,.,CASVRDRNTEAFF,TGTGCCAGCGTCCGGGACAGAAACACTGAAGCTTTCTTT
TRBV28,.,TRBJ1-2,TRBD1,CASSQPGQGYGYTF,TGTGCCAGCAGCCAACCAGGACAGGGGTATGGCTACACCTTC
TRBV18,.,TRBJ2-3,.,CASSRSRGITDTQYF,TGTGCCAGCTCAAGGTCGAGGGGGATCACAGATACGCAGTATTTT
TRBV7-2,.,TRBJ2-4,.,CASSLRTAGTIQYF,TGTGCCAGCAGCTTGAGGACAGCGGGGACCATTCAGTACTTC
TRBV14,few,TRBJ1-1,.,CASSQDTNTEAFF,TGTGCCAGCAGCCAAGATACTAACACTGAAGCTTTCTTT
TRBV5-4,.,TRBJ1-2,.,CASSVIGFYGYTF,TGTGCCAGCAGCGTTATTGGCTTCTATGGCTACACCTTC
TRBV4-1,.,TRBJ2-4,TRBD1,CASSQVLTGGFQNIQYF,TGCGCCAGCAGCCAAGTCTTGACAGGGGGTTTCCAAAACATTCAGTACTTC
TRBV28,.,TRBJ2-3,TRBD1,CASSLRQGAPFTDTQYF,TGTGCCAGCAGTTTAAGGCAGGGGGCTCCCTTCACAGATACGCAGTATTTT
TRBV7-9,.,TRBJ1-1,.,CASSLSSPQGGTEAFF,TGTGCCAGCAGCTTAAGTAGCCCGCAGGGAGGCACTGAAGCTTTCTTT
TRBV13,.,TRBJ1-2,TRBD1,CASSLGQGIHGYTF,TGTGCCAGCAGCTTAGGACAGGGGATCCATGGCTACACCTTC
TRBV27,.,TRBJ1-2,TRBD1,CASSLRTGSYGYTF,TGTGCCAGCAGTTTAAGGACAGGGAGCTATGGCTACACCTTC
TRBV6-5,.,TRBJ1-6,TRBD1,CASSTGQGANSPLHF,TGTGCCAGCAGTACCGGACAGGGGGCGAATTCACCCCTCCACTTT
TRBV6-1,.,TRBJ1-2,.,CATKPGGRYGYTF,TGTGCCACCAAACCGGGGGGCCGTTATGGCTACACCTTC
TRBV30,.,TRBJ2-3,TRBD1,CAWRRTGSSTDTQYF,TGTGCCTGGAGACGGACAGGGAGCAGCACAGATACGCAGTATTTT
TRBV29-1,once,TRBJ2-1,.,CSVLGAAYNEQFF,TGCAGCGTTTTGGGGGCCGCCTACAATGAGCAGTTCTTC
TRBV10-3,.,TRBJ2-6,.,CAISDTPTGANVLTF,TGTGCCATCAGTGATACTCCTACTGGGGCCAACGTCCTGACTTTC
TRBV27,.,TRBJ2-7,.,CASSFSGAMYEQYF,TGTGCCAGCAGTTTCAGTGGAGCTATGTACGAGCAGTACTTC
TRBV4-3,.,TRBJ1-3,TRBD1,CASSQEDRAGNTIYF,TGCGCCAGCAGCCAAGAGGACAGGGCTGGAAACACCATATATTTT
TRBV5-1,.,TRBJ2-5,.,CASSFFGLEETQYF,TGCGCCAGCAGCTTCTTTGGACTGGAAGAGACCCAGTACTTC
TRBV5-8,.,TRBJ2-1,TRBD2,CASSLTSGGPYNEQFF,TGTGCCAGCAGCTTAACTAGCGGGGGCCCTTACAATGAGCAGTTCTTC
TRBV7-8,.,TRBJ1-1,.,CASSLGYGEVATEAFF,TGTGCCAGCAGCTTAGGATATGGGGAGGTGGCCACTGAAGCTTTCTTT
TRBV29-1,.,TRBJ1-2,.,CSVTGIDNYGYTF,TGCAGCGTCACAGGGATTGATAACTATGGCTACACCTTC
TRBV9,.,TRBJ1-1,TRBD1,CASSVSTGGTEAFF,TGTGCCAGCAGCGTGAGCACAGGGGGGACTGAAGCTTTCTTT